A single sample is the source of the 22 T cell receptor beta chains below, sequenced in a study of blood T cell repertoires in COVID-19. Generated by immunoSEQ multiplex PCR, the TCRdb table keeps only in-frame clones and is missing some. This sample carries about 220,000 clones, 75% to 85% of them seen once, and the ten largest clones take approximately 2%. The sample was peripheral blood. The receptors shown here come from a man in his forties who had recovered from COVID-19.

This chain links TRBV18 with TRBJ2-5; no clear D gene. The V gene lost 5 bases and the J gene lost 3 bases, with 13 bases spanning the gap. The germline gives CDR1 KGHSH, CDR2 LQKENI. This CDR3 is built from 14 residues. CDR3 sequence (DNA): TGTGCCAGCTCATACGGGTCAGAGGAAGAGACCCAGTACTTC. It is translated as CASSYGSEEETQYF.

The V and J genes are TRBV12-3 or TRBV12-4 and TRBJ1-2; D is perhaps TRBD1 (5 bases). Trimming cost V 5 bases and J 4 bases, with 11 bases left between them. The CDR3 consists of 13 residues. As DNA, the CDR3 is TGTGCCAGCAGTCTGCGCCAGGGCTATGGCTACACCTTC. Encoded protein: CASSLRQGYGYTF.

This rearrangement joins TRBV6-5 to TRBJ2-7, with 8 bases fitting TRBD2. The CDR3 is 16 amino acids. Germline V gene lookup returns CDR1 MNHEY and CDR2 SVGAGI. The ends lost 3 bases at V and 5 bases at J; junction bases unmatched: 12. The CDR3 is CASSYSFLQRENEQYF. The CDR3 DNA is TGTGCCAGCAGTTATTCCTTTCTGCAGCGGGAGAACGAGCAGTACTTC.

This sequence joins TRBV4-3 and TRBJ2-3; 7 bases line up with TRBD2. CDR3 length: 16 residues. V was pared by 0 bases and J by 4 bases, with 7 bases of the junction left unmatched. CDR1 is LGHNA and CDR2 is YSLEER in the germline V gene. CDR3 sequence: CASSQDGAGRSDTQYF. The CDR3 nucleotides are TGCGCCAGCAGCCAAGATGGAGCGGGAAGGTCAGATACGCAGTATTTT.

The J gene is TRBJ1-1, the V gene TRBV3-1 (or the pseudogene TRBV3-2); 8 positions agree with TRBD1. The germline gives CDR1 LGHDT, CDR2 YNNKEL (reference sequence). Trimming cost V 1 base and J 4 bases; bases outside gene matches: 2. This CDR3 comprises 14 residues. CDR3 loop: CASSQVQGGTEAFF. Written as DNA, the CDR3 is TGTGCCAGCAGCCAAGTACAGGGGGGCACTGAAGCTTTCTTT.

In its sample, this clone was seen once. V and J are TRBV5-1 and TRBJ1-2; a possible D gene is TRBD1 (5 bases). Trimming stripped 4 bases from V and 5 bases from J, with 15 bases between. Germline loops: CDR1 SGHRS, CDR2 YFSETQ. The CDR3 is made up of 14 amino acids. The CDR3 region has the DNA TGCGCCAGCAGCGATGGCCAGGGAGGGTATGGCTACACCTTC. Translating gives CASSDGQGGYGYTF.

In its sample, this clone was seen once. V gene TRBV5-6 combines with J gene TRBJ1-2, with a tentative D call TRBD1 (5 bases). This CDR3 region has 16 residues. The V end lost 1 base, the J end lost 7 bases, and 20 bases lay between the germline ends. Germline values: CDR1 SGHDT, CDR2 YYEEEE. CDR3 in amino acids: CASSLSLWFRDSGYTF. The CDR3 DNA reads TGTGCCAGCAGCTTGTCTCTATGGTTCAGGGATAGTGGCTACACCTTC.

The V gene is TRBV7-2, the J gene TRBJ2-7; D possibly corresponds to TRBD1 (6 bases). This CDR3 spans 14 amino acids. V was cut by 0 bases and J by 2 bases, with 8 bases left in between. Germline V gives CDR1 SGHTA, CDR2 FQGNSA. DNA of the CDR3: TGTGCCAGCAGCTTAGCTGAGGGGGCCTACGAGCAGTACTTC. Translated, it gives CASSLAEGAYEQYF.

This chain uses TRBV29-1 with TRBJ1-2; 8 positions match TRBD1. V shed 6 bases and J 3 bases; nucleotides not matched to a gene: 3. Germline CDR1 SQVTM, CDR2 ANQGSEA. The CDR3 runs to 12 residues. The CDR3: CSVGQGDYGYTF. The CDR3 DNA reads TGCAGCGTCGGACAGGGCGACTATGGCTACACCTTC. The full variable domain, in which reference TRBV29-1 and TRBJ1-2 provide the parts outside the CDR3, is SAVISQKPSRDICQRGTSLTIQCQVDSQVTMMFWYRQQPGQSLTLIATANQGSEATYESGFVIDKFPISRPNLTFSTLTVSNMSPEDSSIYLCSVGQGDYGYTFGSGTRLTVV.

V and J are TRBV6-5 and TRBJ2-4, with TRBD2 as a possible D gene (6 bases). Trimming removed 6 bases at V and 4 bases at J, with 13 bases between. Germline V gene lookup returns CDR1 MNHEY and CDR2 SVGAGI. The CDR3 is 14 residues long. The CDR3 nucleotides read TGTGCCAGCAGACCCGGAGGGAGGAAAAACATTCAGTACTTC. Its translation: CASRPGGRKNIQYF.

This chain uses TRBV7-9 with TRBJ2-1; 9 bases fit TRBD2. CDR1 is SEHNR and CDR2 is FQNEAQ in the germline V gene (reference sequence). J was trimmed by 7 bases and V by 4 bases; bases with no gene match: 8. The CDR3 loop spans 15 amino acids. The CDR3 loop reads CASSSLTSGINEQFF. The DNA of the CDR3 is TGTGCCAGCAGCTCGCTGACTAGCGGTATTAATGAGCAGTTCTTC.

This chain connects TRBV18 to TRBJ1-1; possibly TRBD1 for D (6 bases). The germline gives CDR1 KGHSH, CDR2 LQKENI. The CDR3 spans 18 residues. Trimming stripped 2 bases from V and 5 bases from J, with 24 bases between. The CDR3 here is CASSPTGSWGLMGTEAFF. The CDR3 DNA follows: TGTGCCAGCTCACCAACCGGTAGTTGGGGGCTAATGGGAACTGAAGCTTTCTTT.

The chain has TRBV19 and TRBJ1-5; D gene unclear. Germline V gives CDR1 LNHDA, CDR2 SQIVND (reference sequence). The CDR3 spans 12 residues. V was cut by 5 bases and J by 4 bases, with 6 bases left in between. This CDR3 reads CASSASNQPQHF. The CDR3 bases are TGTGCCAGTAGTGCGTCAAATCAGCCCCAGCATTTT.

The gene calls are TRBV7-2 and TRBJ2-3; TRBD1 agrees at 10 bases. The V gene end was trimmed by 5 bases and the J gene end by 7 bases; junction bases not matched to a gene: 12. The germline gives CDR1 SGHTA, CDR2 FQGNSA. The CDR3 is 16 amino acids. For the CDR3, the DNA is TGTGCCAGCAGCGGAATCAGGGGGACAGGGGAAAATACGCAGTATTTT. This codes for CASSGIRGTGENTQYF.

DNA of the CDR3: TGTGCCAGCAGCCGACTGGACAGGGAAGGCTCACCCCTCCACTTT. Translation gives CASSRLDREGSPLHF. The chain recombines TRBV5-6 with TRBJ1-6; 8 bases map to TRBD1. With 4 bases clipped from V and 10 bases from J, the junction kept 10 bases outside the gene matches. CDR1 is SGHDT, CDR2 YYEEEE, per germline. The CDR3 totals 15 residues.

The rearrangement uses TRBV4-3 and TRBJ2-1, with D possibly matching TRBD2 (6 bases). V was clipped by 3 bases and J by 7 bases, with 16 bases between them. The CDR3 loop spans 15 amino acids. CDR1 and CDR2 (germline): LGHNA, YSLEER. The CDR3 nucleotides read TGCGCCAGCAGCCAGAGGGGAGCGGGTGGTAATGAGCAGTTCTTC. This translates into CASSQRGAGGNEQFF.

V usage is TRBV10-3 and J usage is TRBJ1-4; TRBD1 agrees at 7 bases. V shed 6 bases, J shed 5 bases, and the junction held 9 bases outside the gene matches. CDR3 length equals 15 residues. Germline V lookup: CDR1 ENHRY, CDR2 SYGVKD. The CDR3 is CAIRNPGTANEKLFF. For the CDR3, the DNA is TGTGCCATCAGAAACCCCGGGACAGCGAATGAAAAACTGTTTTTT.

Turning to this clone: Relative to the germline gene, one junction end is altered; a read error may explain this. The V and J genes are TRBV18 and TRBJ1-1; 7 bases agree with TRBD1. Germline V lookup: CDR1 KGHSH, CDR2 LQKENI. The length of the CDR3 is 15 residues. CDR3 nucleotides: TGTGCCAGCTCACCGGGACAGAGTATGAACGCTGAAGCTTTCTTT. Translated, it gives CASSPGQSMNAEAFF.

This chain connects TRBV19 to TRBJ1-2; 9 bases align to TRBD1. The CDR3 runs to 16 residues. V was pared by 3 bases and J by 8 bases, with 13 bases of the junction left unmatched. Germline loops: CDR1 LNHDA, CDR2 SQIVND (reference sequence). CDR3 coding DNA: TGTGCCAGTAGTATCGGGACAGGGAATAGTTTGAGAGGCTACACCTTC. It specifies CASSIGTGNSLRGYTF.

CDR3 DNA: TGTGCCAGCAGCTTAGGGACTAGCTCCTACAATGAGCAGTTCTTC. This gives the protein CASSLGTSSYNEQFF. The chain is built from TRBV11-3 and TRBJ2-1; 7 nucleotides agree with TRBD2. The CDR3 is 15 residues long. Germline lookup yields CDR1 SGHNT and CDR2 YENEEA. V shed 1 base and J 0 bases; nucleotides not matched to a gene: 0.

This clone was picked up many times. The chain couples TRBV3-1 (or the pseudogene TRBV3-2) to TRBJ2-2; no reliable D call. This CDR3 has 14 amino acids. Germline loops: CDR1 LGHDT, CDR2 YNNKEL (reference sequence). The V and J ends lost 5 bases and 4 bases respectively, with 11 bases between them. The CDR3, as DNA: TGTGCCAGCAGCGCGGTACGAACCACCGGGGAGCTGTTTTTT. As protein: CASSAVRTTGELFF.

The rearrangement joins TRBV18 to TRBJ2-5, with 7 bases identical to TRBD1. The CDR3 is 14 amino acids. With V trimmed by 2 bases and J by 3 bases, 3 bases remained unmatched. Germline V gene sequence: CDR1 KGHSH, CDR2 LQKENI. The CDR3 is CASSPSGTEETQYF. The CDR3 DNA follows: TGTGCCAGCTCACCATCAGGGACAGAAGAGACCCAGTACTTC.